One and the same sample provided the 24 T cell receptor delta chains below, sequenced in a study of delta chains in infants with herpesvirus infections. PBMC RNA was reverse transcribed using gamma-chain- and delta-chain-specific primers. TCRdb re-called the RT-PCR reads through CATT. The sample holds about 1,400 delta-chain clones, less than 9% seen once. This sample comprised peripheral blood, obtained at time point 1 of longitudinal follow-up. The receptors come from a human donor who was a Ugandan infant, either HIV-exposed or HIV-unexposed (not recorded which).

The V gene is TRDV2, the J gene TRDJ3, with 11 positions matching TRDD3. V gave up 2 bases and J gave up 0 bases; unmatched junction bases: 5. Germline V lookup: CDR1 GEAIGNYY, CDR2 EKD. The CDR3 runs 19 residues. DNA of the CDR3: TGTGCCTGTGACATCGTACTGGGGGATAGCTCCTGGGACACCCGACAGATGTTTTTC. This gives the protein CACDIVLGDSSWDTRQMFF.

Notes on this clone: This may be a read error: a much more frequent sequence differs by one nucleotide. The chain is built from TRDV2 and TRDJ3; D ambiguous. TCRdb gives no J gene; it was assigned here by matching the DNA to germline. The CDR3 has 17 residues. Germline V gene lookup returns CDR1 GEAIGNYY and CDR2 EKD. The CDR3 nucleotides are TGTGCCTGTTACACCGTAAGGGCCTCCTGGGACACCCGACAGATGTTTTTC. Its protein is CACYTVRASWDTRQMFF.

In its sample, this clone is large. This chain links TRDV1 with TRDJ1; 11 nucleotides align to TRDD3. The CDR3 contains 20 residues. The ends lost 1 base at V and 0 bases at J; junction bases unmatched: 13. Looked up from germline, CDR1 is TSWWSYY and CDR2 is QGS. The CDR3 protein is CALGEPFDWGISPYTDKLIF. CDR3 bases: TGTGCTCTTGGGGAACCCTTCGACTGGGGGATAAGCCCCTACACCGATAAACTCATCTTT.

V usage is TRDV1 and J usage is TRDJ1; D gene ambiguous. The CDR3 loop spans 16 amino acids. The germline CDR1 and CDR2 sequences are TSWWSYY and QGS. Trimming shortened V by 3 bases and J by 7 bases, and 21 bases separated the two germline ends. CDR3 region: CALGDPAGILSSKLIF. The CDR3 nucleotides read TGTGCTCTTGGGGACCCCGCAGGCATACTGAGTAGTAAACTCATCTTT.

Regarding this clone: A much larger clone differs by one base, so this may be a read error. The chain links TRDV1 to TRDJ1, with D perhaps matching TRDD3 (6 bases). V was pared by 1 base and J by 3 bases, with 27 bases between. The CDR3 covers 20 residues. Germline-derived CDR1 and CDR2 are TSWWSYY and QGS. The CDR3 sequence: CALGEPDLYWEMCDSDKLIF. The CDR3 coding sequence is TGTGCTCTTGGGGAACCCGATTTGTACTGGGAGATGTGCGATTCCGATAAACTCATCTTT.

This clone is judged large. V is TRAV29/DV5 and J is TRDJ1; possible D gene TRDD2, 6 bases. Germline V gene data show CDR1 as NSMFDY and CDR2 as ISSIKDK. Trimming took 5 bases from V and 1 from J, leaving 12 bases between them. The CDR3 extends over 13 amino acids. The CDR3 reads CAARPSPTDKLIF. The CDR3 coding sequence is TGTGCAGCGAGGCCTTCCCCCACCGATAAACTCATCTTT.

This clone is labeled medium-sized. The sample carries other DNA sequences with the same CDR3. This chain joins TRDV2 and TRDJ2, with 12 bases aligning to TRDD3. Per the germline V gene, CDR1 is GEAIGNYY and CDR2 is EKD. The junction had 4 bases not matched to a gene; V was cut back by 3 bases and J by 3 bases. The CDR3 loop spans 16 amino acids. The CDR3 protein is CACDRLGDTLTAQLFF. CDR3 in DNA: TGTGCCTGTGACCGACTGGGGGATACACTGACAGCACAACTCTTCTTT.

This clone was detected only a few times. This could be a read error, since a much larger clone is one nucleotide away. The rearrangement links TRDV2 to TRDJ2, with 8 bases matching TRDD3. Trimming cost V 0 bases and J 7 bases; bases outside gene matches: 3. Germline CDR1 GEAIGNYY, CDR2 EKD. The CDR3 has 14 residues. Written as DNA, the CDR3 is TGTGCCTGTGACACCTGGGGGATGATAGCACAACTCTTCTTT. Translation: CACDTWGMIAQLFF.

This clone was counted only a few times. V and J are TRDV1 and TRDJ1, with a tentative D call TRDD3 (5 bases). The CDR3 is 21 residues long. Germline assignment: CDR1 TSWWSYY and CDR2 QGS. V lost 0 bases to trimming and J lost 2 bases, with 28 bases between them. In DNA, the CDR3 is TGTGCTCTTGGGGAACTGGACATGGGGCGGAACAAGGGGGGGTTAACCGATAAACTCATCTTT. Protein sequence: CALGELDMGRNKGGLTDKLIF.

This clone is labeled as medium-sized. The CDR3 sequence: CALGELTADKLIF. The CDR3 coding sequence is TGTGCTCTTGGGGAACTTACGGCCGATAAACTCATCTTT. This chain uses TRDV1 with TRDJ1; D uncertain. The CDR3 has 13 amino acids. In germline, CDR1 is TSWWSYY, CDR2 QGS. V was shortened by 0 bases and J by 3 bases, with 5 bases between the two germline ends.

By proportion, this clone is large. V and J are TRDV3 and TRDJ1; D unresolved. Germline V gene lookup returns CDR1 TVYSNPD and CDR2 GDNSRS (reference sequence). Trimming stripped 1 base from V and 1 base from J, with 4 bases between. This CDR3 region has 11 residues. The CDR3 loop is CAFILTDKLIF. The CDR3 nucleotides are TGTGCCTTTATCCTCACCGATAAACTCATCTTT.

This clone is large within its sample. The rearrangement joins TRDV1 to TRDJ1; D not certain. Germline values: CDR1 TSWWSYY, CDR2 QGS. The CDR3 covers 20 residues. V was clipped by 1 base and J by 0 bases, with 24 bases between them. The CDR3 nucleotides are TGTGCTCTTGGGGAACCCCCCCCCTCCTCCATACCTGAGTACACCGATAAACTCATCTTT. It specifies CALGEPPPSSIPEYTDKLIF.

This clone was seen only a few times. This sequence joins TRDV1 and TRDJ1; no definite D call. The germline V gene has CDR1 TSWWSYY and CDR2 QGS. V lost 1 base to trimming and J lost 0 bases, with 21 bases between them. The CDR3 loop spans 19 amino acids. CDR3 region: CALGERAGGPRSHTDKLIF. The CDR3 DNA follows: TGTGCTCTTGGGGAACGCGCTGGTGGTCCCCGTTCTCACACCGATAAACTCATCTTT.

This clone is labeled as large. The V gene is TRDV1, the J gene TRDJ1; 10 bases fit TRDD3. Per the germline V gene, CDR1 is TSWWSYY and CDR2 is QGS. This CDR3 has 22 amino acids. The V segment lost 5 bases and the J segment 9 bases; nucleotides outside the gene matches: 33. The CDR3 DNA is TGTGCTCTTGGGCCCCCACCCGCACCCCCACCGGGGAGGTACTGGGGGATCGGGCAACTCATCTTT. Translating it yields CALGPPPAPPPGRYWGIGQLIF.

A note on this clone: A single base separates this from a much larger clone, so it may be a read error. V and J are TRAV38-2/DV8 and TRDJ1, with TRDD3 matching over 11 bases. In the absence of a J gene in TCRdb, the DNA was matched to germline to assign it here. The CDR3 loop spans 15 amino acids. CDR1 is TSESDYY and CDR2 is QEAYKQQN in the germline V gene. Trimming at V came to 10 bases and at J to 8 bases, leaving 16 bases not matched to a gene. CDR3 sequence (DNA): TGTGCTATAAGTGGGGGATACGCCGGTTGGATAAAACTCATCTTT. It specifies CAISGGYAGWIKLIF.

This clone is classed as large. The CDR3: CALGELVGPPRFTGKLIF. CDR3 coding DNA: TGTGCTCTTGGGGAACTAGTGGGTCCTCCCCGTTTTACTGGCAAACTCATCTTT. The chain recombines TRDV1 with TRDJ1; D possibly corresponds to TRDD3 (5 bases). Germline-derived CDR1 and CDR2 are TSWWSYY and QGS. This CDR3 contains 18 residues. V lost 0 bases and J lost 8, with 25 bases in between.

This clone is termed medium-sized (0.01 to 0.1%). The chain uses TRDV1 and TRDJ1, with 7 bases matching TRDD3. The CDR3 is 19 amino acids. The V segment lost 1 base and the J segment 0 bases; nucleotides outside the gene matches: 14. Germline V gives CDR1 TSWWSYY, CDR2 QGS. The CDR3 region has the DNA TGTGCTCTTGGGGAACCCATGAGGGGATATAGCCCGTACACCGATAAACTCATCTTT. This encodes CALGEPMRGYSPYTDKLIF.

As regards this clone: With a far larger clone one base away, a read error is the likely cause. The V call is TRDV1, the J call TRDJ1; 10 nucleotides agree with TRDD3. The CDR3 sequence is 20 residues long. The germline V gene encodes CDR1 TSWWSYY and CDR2 QGS. The CDR3 DNA is TGTGCTCTTGAGGAACTATTCACTGTACTGGGGGATCTGTACACCGATAAACTCATCTTT. Protein product: CALEELFTVLGDLYTDKLIF.

Relative to its sample, this clone is medium-sized. This chain links TRDV1 with TRDJ1, with a possible D match to TRDD2 (5 bases). V lost 6 bases, J lost 6 bases, and 29 bases lay in between. Germline CDR1 and CDR2: TSWWSYY and QGS. The CDR3 contains 18 residues. The CDR3 sequence is CALGGRTPKPYLHYKLIF. The CDR3 DNA reads as TGTGCTCTTGGCGGTAGAACCCCCAAACCCTACCTCCACTATAAACTCATCTTT.

This clone occurred a few times. J is TRDJ1 and V is TRDV1; 9 positions agree with TRDD3. The CDR3 covers 22 residues. Germline V gene lookup returns CDR1 TSWWSYY and CDR2 QGS. V gave up 0 bases and J gave up 3 bases; unmatched junction bases: 23. The CDR3 sequence: CALGELRPPQVLYWGTSDKLIF. CDR3 nucleotide sequence: TGTGCTCTTGGGGAACTTCGACCTCCCCAAGTCCTCTACTGGGGGACCTCCGATAAACTCATCTTT.

This clone is medium-sized in the sample. The chain employs TRDV2 and TRDJ3; 8 positions agree with TRDD3. Matching the DNA to germline supplied the J gene, which TCRdb does not give. CDR1 and CDR2 (germline): GEAIGNYY, EKD. V dropped 3 bases and J dropped 3; count of bases not matched to a gene: 9. The CDR3 consists of 18 residues. CDR3 in DNA: TGTGCCTGTGACCCTACTGGGGGCGCAATCTGGGACACCCGACAGATGTTTTTC. It specifies CACDPTGGAIWDTRQMFF.

By sample share, this clone is large (0.1 to 1%). The chain carries TRDV3 and TRDJ1; D perhaps matches TRDD3 (6 bases). This CDR3 has 17 residues. V shed 0 bases and J shed 0 bases, with 20 bases lying between them. CDR1 and CDR2 (germline): TVYSNPD, GDNSRS (reference sequence). Here the CDR3 reads CAFSSVTGPKYTDKLIF. The CDR3 nucleotides are TGTGCCTTTAGCTCAGTCACTGGGCCTAAGTACACCGATAAACTCATCTTT.

By proportion, this clone is large. The chain joins TRDV2 to TRDJ2; 10 bases align to TRDD3. The CDR3 is made up of 15 amino acids. In germline, CDR1 is GEAIGNYY, CDR2 EKD. V dropped 0 bases and J dropped 5; count of bases not matched to a gene: 2. The CDR3 sequence: CACDTLLGDTAQLFF. CDR3 coding DNA: TGTGCCTGTGACACCCTACTGGGGGATACAGCACAACTCTTCTTT.

On this clone itself: This may arise from a read error, as a much more abundant clone is one base away. V is TRDV2 and J is TRDJ1; 12 bases agree with TRDD3. V lost 3 bases, J lost 2 bases, and 9 bases stayed unmatched. There are 17 residues in the CDR3. The germline V gene has CDR1 GEAIGNYY and CDR2 EKD. This CDR3 reads CACDSLLGDTLTDKLIF. The CDR3 DNA sequence: TGTGCCTGTGACTCGTTACTGGGGGATACTCTTACCGATAAACTCATCTTT.